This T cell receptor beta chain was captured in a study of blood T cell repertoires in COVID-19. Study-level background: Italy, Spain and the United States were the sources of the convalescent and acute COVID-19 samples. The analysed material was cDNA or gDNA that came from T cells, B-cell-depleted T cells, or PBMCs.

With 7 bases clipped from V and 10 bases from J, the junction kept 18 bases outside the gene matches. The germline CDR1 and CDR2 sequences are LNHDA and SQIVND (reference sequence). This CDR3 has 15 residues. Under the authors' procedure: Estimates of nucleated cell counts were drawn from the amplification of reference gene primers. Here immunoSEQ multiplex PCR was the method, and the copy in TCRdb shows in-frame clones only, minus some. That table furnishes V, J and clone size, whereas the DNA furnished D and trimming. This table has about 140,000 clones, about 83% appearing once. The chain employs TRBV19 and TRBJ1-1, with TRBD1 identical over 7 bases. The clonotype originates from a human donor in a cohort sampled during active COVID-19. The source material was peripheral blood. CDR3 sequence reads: CASTPDRDGSVVAFF. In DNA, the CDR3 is TGTGCCAGTACCCCCGACAGGGACGGGAGTGTCGTAGCTTTCTTT. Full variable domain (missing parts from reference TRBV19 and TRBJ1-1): DGGITQSPKYLFRKEGQNVTLSCEQNLNHDAMYWYRQDPGQGLRLIYYSQIVNDFQKGDIAEGYSVSREKKESFPLTVTSAQKNPTAFYLCASTPDRDGSVVAFFGQGTRLTVV.